This T cell receptor (beta chain) was recorded in a study of OX40 agonist ivuxolimab in advanced cancers. Study context: Patients were dosed intravenously with ivuxolimab at 0.01 to 10 mg/kg every 2 weeks. Partial responses were achieved by three patients, of whom one had hepatocellular carcinoma and two had cutaneous melanoma. Of mixed ages from about 23 to 79 and averaging 60 years, the group was about 80% male. Regarding the study as a whole: Fewer expanded clones were found on average in CD4+ than in CD8+ T cells.

Notes on this clone: Antigen: not known.

Generated by immunoSEQ multiplex PCR, the TCRdb table keeps only in-frame clones and is missing some. The sample lists 100,000 to 150,000 clones; 85% to 95% were seen once. The V end lost 3 bases, the J end lost 2 bases, and 14 bases lay between the germline ends. Looked up from germline, CDR1 is KGHSH and CDR2 is LQKENI. The CDR3 has 15 amino acids. The source of this sequence is an adult with an advanced solid tumor such as melanoma, head and neck, liver or kidney cancer. This chain links TRBV18 with TRBJ2-7; D is possibly TRBD2 (5 bases). This sample comprised CD4+ or CD8+ T cells sorted from blood, obtained in a trial of the OX40 agonist ivuxolimab. The CDR3 region has the DNA TGTGCCAGCTCACCGGGTGGGCGGGTAGCCTACGAGCAGTACTTC. Its protein is CASSPGGRVAYEQYF. The complete variable domain, with remaining parts taken from reference TRBV18 and TRBJ2-7, reads NAGVMQNPRHLVRRRGQEARLRCSPMKGHSHVYWYRQLPEEGLKFMVYLQKENIIDESGMPKERFSAEFPKEGPSILRIQQVVRGDSAAYFCASSPGGRVAYEQYFGPGTRLTVT.